These 18 T cell receptor beta chains came from one sample sequenced in a study of blood T cell repertoires in COVID-19. Sequencing used immunoSEQ multiplex PCR; TCRdb keeps in-frame clones, though not all of them. The sample contains 300,000 to 350,000 clones, roughly 90% of which appear only once. Sequenced: PBMCs or T cells enriched from blood (not recorded which). The receptors were sampled from a woman aged 25-40 years who had been exposed to COVID-19.

This chain uses TRBV20-1 with TRBJ2-1, with D possibly matching TRBD1 (6 bases). Deletions cut 3 bases from V and 10 bases from J, with 16 bases between. This CDR3 has 13 residues. In germline, CDR1 is DFQATT, CDR2 SNEGSKA (reference sequence). The CDR3 bases are TGCAGTGCTAGTGGCAGGGGTGAGAGGGAGCAGTTCTTC. Its protein product is CSASGRGEREQFF.

This chain links TRBV3-1 (or the pseudogene TRBV3-2) with TRBJ2-2; TRBD2 agrees at 11 bases. CDR3 length equals 18 residues. V lost 1 base to trimming and J lost 1 base; unmatched junction nucleotides: 5. CDR1 is LGHDT, CDR2 YNNKEL, per germline (reference sequence). CDR3 in amino acids: CASSQGLAGGLNTGELFF. CDR3 in DNA: TGTGCCAGCAGCCAAGGCCTAGCGGGAGGCCTGAACACCGGGGAGCTGTTTTTT.

The chain links TRBV29-1 to TRBJ1-1, with D tentatively TRBD1 (5 bases). The CDR3 has 13 amino acids. Germline loops: CDR1 SQVTM, CDR2 ANQGSEA. V lost 4 bases and J 4 bases, leaving 13 bases between the germline ends. The CDR3: CSVVGVIGTEAFF. As DNA, the CDR3 is TGCAGCGTTGTAGGGGTGATCGGCACTGAAGCTTTCTTT.

The chain combines TRBV2 with TRBJ2-4, with no clear D. This CDR3 is built from 15 residues. V was trimmed by 1 base and J by 1 base, leaving 8 bases between them. CDR1 and CDR2 from the germline V gene are SNHLY and FYNNEI. The CDR3: CASSEVGVAKNIQYF. In DNA, the CDR3 is TGTGCCAGCAGTGAAGTCGGTGTCGCCAAAAACATTCAGTACTTC.

The chain links TRBV27 to TRBJ2-5, with TRBD2 identical over 16 bases. The V and J ends lost 0 bases and 4 bases, in that order; junction bases with no gene match: 5. This CDR3 is built from 18 residues. CDR1 is MNHEY, CDR2 SMNVEV, per germline (reference sequence). CDR3 protein: CASSLSPGLAGGLETQYF. The DNA of the CDR3 is TGTGCCAGCAGTTTATCTCCGGGACTAGCGGGAGGGCTAGAGACCCAGTACTTC.

The rearrangement links TRBV12-5 to TRBJ1-1; D not certain. V lost 0 bases and J lost 5, with 7 bases in between. Germline CDR1 LGHNT, CDR2 FRNRAP. The CDR3 covers 13 residues. This chain's CDR3 is CASGLVSRTEAFF. The CDR3 DNA is TGTGCTAGTGGTTTGGTATCCAGGACTGAAGCTTTCTTT.

The chain carries TRBV5-1 and TRBJ2-7; D gene ambiguous. Trimming pared 4 bases from V and 2 bases from J, leaving 16 bases between. Germline lookup yields CDR1 SGHRS and CDR2 YFSETQ. The CDR3 is 15 residues long. The CDR3 loop is CASSAPSGAPYEQYF. CDR3 bases: TGCGCCAGCAGCGCGCCCTCCGGAGCCCCCTACGAGCAGTACTTC.

The chain links TRBV15 to TRBJ2-1; tentative D call: TRBD2 (5 bases). Looked up from germline, CDR1 is LNHNV and CDR2 is YYDKDF (reference sequence). The CDR3 totals 16 residues. Trimming pared 3 bases from V and 5 bases from J, leaving 17 bases between. CDR3: CATSREDSREDNEQFF. DNA of the CDR3: TGTGCCACCAGCAGGGAGGACTCCCGAGAGGACAATGAGCAGTTCTTC.

The rearrangement joins TRBV2 to TRBJ2-1; D remains unclear. The V gene lost 5 bases and the J gene lost 3 bases, with 23 bases spanning the gap. The germline V gene has CDR1 SNHLY and CDR2 FYNNEI. This CDR3 contains 18 residues. This CDR3 reads CASSPTPNRLAFYNEQFF. The CDR3 DNA is TGTGCCAGCAGTCCCACTCCTAACCGACTTGCCTTCTACAATGAGCAGTTCTTC.

This clone was seen a single time. The chain recombines TRBV18 with TRBJ1-1, with no clear D. Per the germline V gene, CDR1 is KGHSH and CDR2 is LQKENI. This CDR3 contains 14 residues. Trimming took off 2 bases at V and 0 bases at J, with 7 bases between the two ends. CDR3 amino acids: CASSPSRLNTEAFF. In nucleotides, the CDR3 is TGTGCCAGCTCACCATCCAGATTGAACACTGAAGCTTTCTTT.

This chain links TRBV5-4 with TRBJ2-7; 13 bases line up with TRBD2. Trimming took 4 bases from V and 2 from J; bases not matched to a gene: 3. The CDR3 sequence is 15 residues long. Germline V gives CDR1 SGHNT, CDR2 YYREEE (reference sequence). The CDR3 nucleotides read TGTGCCAGCAGCCTCGGGACTAGCGGGACCTACGAGCAGTACTTC. As protein: CASSLGTSGTYEQYF.

The chain uses TRBV4-1 and TRBJ2-5; 9 bases are a match to TRBD2. V shed 8 bases, J shed 3 bases, and the junction held 10 bases outside the gene matches. The CDR3 is 15 residues long. Germline-derived CDR1 and CDR2 are MGHRA and YSYEKL. The CDR3 loop is CASSRGGVGEETQYF. DNA of the CDR3: TGCGCCAGCTCGCGGGGGGGTGTGGGAGAAGAGACCCAGTACTTC.

The V call is TRBV4-2, the J call TRBJ1-1; 12 bases align to TRBD1. CDR1 and CDR2 from the germline V gene are LGHNA and YNFKEQ. CDR3 size: 15 residues. Losses at the gene ends were 3 bases for V and 4 bases for J; bases not matched to a gene: 3. The CDR3 here is CASSQGQGAVTEAFF. Written as DNA, the CDR3 is TGTGCCAGCAGCCAGGGACAGGGGGCGGTCACTGAAGCTTTCTTT.

The chain employs TRBV5-1 and TRBJ2-1; TRBD2 agrees at 9 bases. J gave up 3 bases and V 0 bases, and 10 bases lay outside the gene matches. Germline CDR1 and CDR2: SGHRS and YFSETQ. The CDR3 extends over 18 amino acids. DNA of the CDR3: TGCGCCAGCAGCTTGGACCCCGGTTTAGCGGGGGACTACAATGAGCAGTTCTTC. Protein sequence: CASSLDPGLAGDYNEQFF.

Of note for this clone: Sequence at one end of the junction differs from germline and may be a read error. The V gene is TRBV7-7, the J gene TRBJ2-7, with a tentative D call TRBD1 (5 bases). Germline V gives CDR1 SSHAT, CDR2 FNYEAQ (reference sequence). The CDR3 totals 14 residues. The CDR3 nucleotides read TGTGCTAGCAGCTTATCCCAGGGAAGTAATGAGCAGTACTTC. This sequence encodes CASSLSQGSNEQYF.

The rearrangement links TRBV29-1 to TRBJ2-1; 14 nucleotides agree with TRBD2. The CDR3 has 17 amino acids. Germline CDR1 and CDR2: SQVTM and ANQGSEA. V shed 4 bases and J 8 bases; nucleotides not matched to a gene: 13. The CDR3 nucleotides are TGCAGCGTTGTTGCTTTGGGACTAGCGGGAGTAGTGGATGAGCAGTTCTTC. Its protein product is CSVVALGLAGVVDEQFF.

This clone was counted between two and nine times. J is TRBJ1-4 and V is TRBV5-4; 7 nucleotides align to TRBD1. CDR3 length equals 16 residues. V dropped 4 bases and J dropped 4; count of bases not matched to a gene: 10. CDR1 and CDR2 (germline): SGHNT, YYREEE (reference sequence). The CDR3 loop is CASSRGWGQLNEKLFF. In DNA, the CDR3 is TGTGCCAGCAGCCGTGGTTGGGGACAGCTTAATGAAAAACTGTTTTTT.

This rearrangement joins TRBV6-5 to TRBJ2-2; 7 nucleotides line up with TRBD2. Per the germline V gene, CDR1 is MNHEY and CDR2 is SVGAGI. This CDR3 is built from 11 residues. With 11 bases clipped from V and 6 bases from J, the junction kept 3 bases outside the gene matches. CDR3 coding DNA: TGTGCCGGGGGAGGGTCCGGGGAGCTGTTTTTT. This encodes CAGGGSGELFF.